This TCR beta chain was profiled in a study of blood T cell repertoires in COVID-19. About the research overall: Some COVID-19 samples were acute and others convalescent; all came from the United States, Italy and Spain. T cells, B-cell-depleted T cells, or PBMCs provided the cDNA or gDNA that served as material.

Authors' data handling: Nucleated cell counts were estimated from reference gene primer amplification. Produced via immunoSEQ multiplex PCR; TCRdb's table is partial and in-frame only. V, J and clone size are those of that table, while D and trimming were read from the DNA. The data contain 65,000 to 100,000 clones, approximately 80% of them singletons. CDR3 length: 14 residues. In germline, CDR1 is SGHRS, CDR2 YFSETQ. J gave up 2 bases and V 5 bases, and 4 bases lay outside the gene matches. The sequence came from a human donor in a cohort sampled during active COVID-19. V and J are TRBV5-1 and TRBJ2-1; 7 bases fit TRBD2. The source material was peripheral blood. The CDR3 here is CASSPGLAYNEQFF. For the CDR3, the DNA is TGCGCCAGCAGTCCTGGACTAGCCTACAATGAGCAGTTCTTC.